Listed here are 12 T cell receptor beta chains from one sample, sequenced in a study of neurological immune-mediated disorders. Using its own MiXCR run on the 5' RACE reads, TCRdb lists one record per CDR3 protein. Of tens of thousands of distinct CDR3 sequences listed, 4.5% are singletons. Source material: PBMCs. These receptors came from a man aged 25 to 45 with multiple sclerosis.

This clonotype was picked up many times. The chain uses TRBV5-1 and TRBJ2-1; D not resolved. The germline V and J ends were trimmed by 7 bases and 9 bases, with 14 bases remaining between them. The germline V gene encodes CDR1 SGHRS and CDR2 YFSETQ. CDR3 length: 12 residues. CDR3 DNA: TGCGCCAGCCGGTTCGTGTCGGGTGAGCAGTTCTTC. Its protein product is CASRFVSGEQFF. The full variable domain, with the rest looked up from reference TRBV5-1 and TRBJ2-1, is KAGVTQTPRYLIKTRGQQVTLSCSPISGHRSVSWYQQTPGQGLQFLFEYFSETQRNKGNFPGRFSGRQFSNSRSEMNVSTLELGDSALYLCASRFVSGEQFFGPGTRLTVL.

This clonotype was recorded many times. In DNA form, the CDR3 reads TGTGCCAGCAGCTTCGCACAGGCAGGCGGGGGCTCCTACAATGAGCAGTTCTTC. Translated: CASSFAQAGGGSYNEQFF. V usage is TRBV5-5 and J usage is TRBJ2-1; 7 positions agree with TRBD2. After removal of 2 bases from V and 0 bases from J, the junction contained 11 bases not matched to a gene. Germline CDR1 is SGHKS and CDR2 is YYEKEE (reference sequence). CDR3 length: 18 amino acids.

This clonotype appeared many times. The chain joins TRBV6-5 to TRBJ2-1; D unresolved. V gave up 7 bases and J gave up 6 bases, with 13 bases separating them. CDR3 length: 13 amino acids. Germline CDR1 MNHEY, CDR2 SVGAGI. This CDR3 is CASTNPVRNEQFF. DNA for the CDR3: TGTGCCAGCACCAACCCAGTCCGCAATGAGCAGTTCTTC.

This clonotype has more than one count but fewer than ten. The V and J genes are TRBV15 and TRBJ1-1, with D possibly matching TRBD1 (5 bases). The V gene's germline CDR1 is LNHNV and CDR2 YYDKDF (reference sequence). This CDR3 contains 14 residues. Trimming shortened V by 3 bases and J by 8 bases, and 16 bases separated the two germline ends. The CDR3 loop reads CATSSILEGSEAFF. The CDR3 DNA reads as TGTGCCACCAGCAGTATACTGGAGGGGTCCGAAGCTTTCTTT.

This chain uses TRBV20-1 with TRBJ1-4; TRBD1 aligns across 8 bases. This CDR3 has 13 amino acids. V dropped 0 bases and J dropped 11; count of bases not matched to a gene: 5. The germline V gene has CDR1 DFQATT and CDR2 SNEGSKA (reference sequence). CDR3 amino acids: CSARDRGLDKLFF. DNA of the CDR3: TGCAGTGCTAGAGACAGGGGGCTTGACAAACTGTTTTTT.

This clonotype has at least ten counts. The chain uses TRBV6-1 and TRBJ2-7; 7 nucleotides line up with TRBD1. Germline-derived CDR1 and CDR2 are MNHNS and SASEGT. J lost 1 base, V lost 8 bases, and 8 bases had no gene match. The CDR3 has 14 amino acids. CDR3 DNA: TGTGCCAGCGTATGGGACAGTCCTTCCTACGAGCAGTACTTC. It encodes CASVWDSPSYEQYF.

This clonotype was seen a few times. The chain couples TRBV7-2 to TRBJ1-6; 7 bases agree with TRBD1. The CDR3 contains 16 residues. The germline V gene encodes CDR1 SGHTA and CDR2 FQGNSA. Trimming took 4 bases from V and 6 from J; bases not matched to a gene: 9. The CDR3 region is CASSSHMGQPNSPLHF. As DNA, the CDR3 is TGTGCCAGCAGCTCACACATGGGACAGCCTAATTCACCCCTCCACTTT. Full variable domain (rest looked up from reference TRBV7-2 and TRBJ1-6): GAGVSQSPSNKVTEKGKDVELRCDPISGHTALYWYRQSLGQGLEFLIYFQGNSAPDKSGLPSDRFSAERTGGSVSTLTIQRTQQEDSAVYLCASSSHMGQPNSPLHFGNGTRLTVT.

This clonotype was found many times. CDR3 bases: TGCGCCAGCAGTACCGGACAGGGAGCCTACAATGAGCAGTTCTTC. Its protein product is CASSTGQGAYNEQFF. The chain has TRBV10-1 and TRBJ2-1; TRBD1 aligns across 8 bases. Unmatched junction bases numbered 5, after V lost 5 bases and J lost 2 bases. CDR3 length: 15 residues. Looked up from germline, CDR1 is WNHNN and CDR2 is SYGVQD (reference sequence).

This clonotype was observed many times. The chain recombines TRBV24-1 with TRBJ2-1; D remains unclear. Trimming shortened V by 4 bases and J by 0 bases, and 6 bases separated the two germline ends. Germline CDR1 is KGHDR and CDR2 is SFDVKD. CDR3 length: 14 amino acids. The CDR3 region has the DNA TGTGCCACCAGTGACGATACCTCCTACAATGAGCAGTTCTTC. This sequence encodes CATSDDTSYNEQFF.

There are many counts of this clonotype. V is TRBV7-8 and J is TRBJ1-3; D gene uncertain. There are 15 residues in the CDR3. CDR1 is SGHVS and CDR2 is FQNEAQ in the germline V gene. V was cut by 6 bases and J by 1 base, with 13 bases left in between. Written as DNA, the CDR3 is TGTGCCAGCAGGGCAGAGAGGGTTTCTGGAAACACCATATATTTT. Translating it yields CASRAERVSGNTIYF.

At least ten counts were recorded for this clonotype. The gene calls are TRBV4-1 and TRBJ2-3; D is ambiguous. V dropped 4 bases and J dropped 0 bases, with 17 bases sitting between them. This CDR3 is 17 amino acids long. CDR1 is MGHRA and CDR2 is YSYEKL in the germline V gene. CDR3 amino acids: CASSLNIGRPSTDTQYF. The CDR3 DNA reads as TGCGCCAGCAGCCTTAACATAGGGCGACCTAGCACAGATACGCAGTATTTT.

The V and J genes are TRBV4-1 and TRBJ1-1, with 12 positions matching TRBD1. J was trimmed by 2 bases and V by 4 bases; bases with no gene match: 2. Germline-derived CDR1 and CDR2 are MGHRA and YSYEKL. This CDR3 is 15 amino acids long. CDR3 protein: CASSPGTGGNTEAFF. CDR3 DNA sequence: TGCGCCAGCAGCCCCGGGACAGGGGGCAACACTGAAGCTTTCTTT.